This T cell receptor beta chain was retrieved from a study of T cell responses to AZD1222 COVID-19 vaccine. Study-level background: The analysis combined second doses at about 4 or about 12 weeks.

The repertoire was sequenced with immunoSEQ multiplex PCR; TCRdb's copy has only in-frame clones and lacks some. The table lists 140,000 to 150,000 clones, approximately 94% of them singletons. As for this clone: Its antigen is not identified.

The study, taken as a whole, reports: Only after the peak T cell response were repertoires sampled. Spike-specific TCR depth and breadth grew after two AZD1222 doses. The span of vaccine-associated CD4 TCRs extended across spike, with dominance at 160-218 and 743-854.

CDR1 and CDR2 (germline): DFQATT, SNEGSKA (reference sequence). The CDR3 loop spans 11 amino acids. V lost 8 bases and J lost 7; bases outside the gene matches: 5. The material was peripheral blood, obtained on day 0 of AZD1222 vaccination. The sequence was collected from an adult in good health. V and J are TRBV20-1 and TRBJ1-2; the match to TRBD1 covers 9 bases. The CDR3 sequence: CSTGGLGGYTF. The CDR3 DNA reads TGCAGTACAGGGGGCCTGGGTGGCTACACCTTC.